These T cell receptor beta chains were read from a single sample in a study of T cells in localized non-small cell lung cancer. Profiled with immunoSEQ multiplex PCR; TCRdb holds only in-frame clones, not every one. Of around 140,000 clones in the sample, roughly 90% were seen once. Sequencing was performed on peripheral blood, taken before any cancer treatment. Receptors originate from a female donor aged 60 or older with stage I lung adenocarcinoma. The CDR3 runs from the conserved cysteine through the conserved F or W. D genes are given only for firm matches. Size is stated for part of the rows, as once, few or many counts, or as a class when the clone is expanded.

V	D	size	J	CDR3	DNA
TRBV5-6	NA	NA	TRBJ2-3	CASSLGGKGTDTQYF	TGTGCCAGCAGCTTAGGCGGGAAGGGCACAGATACGCAGTATTTT
TRBV28	TRBD1	NA	TRBJ2-7	CASTTGGSYEQYF	TGTGCCAGCACCACAGGGGGCTCCTACGAGCAGTACTTC
TRBV27	TRBD2	NA	TRBJ2-1	CASRRLAGDEQFF	TGTGCCAGCAGGAGACTAGCGGGCGATGAGCAGTTCTTC
TRBV2	TRBD2	NA	TRBJ2-1	CASRRTSGTYNEQFF	TGTGCCAGCAGGAGGACTAGCGGTACCTACAATGAGCAGTTCTTC
TRBV6-4	NA	NA	TRBJ2-6	CASSPFAQAVGANVLTF	TGTGCCAGCAGTCCCTTTGCCCAGGCTGTGGGGGCCAACGTCCTGACTTTC
TRBV28	TRBD1	NA	TRBJ2-1	CASSLSGQRGNNEQFF	TGTGCCAGCAGTTTATCGGGACAGAGAGGGAACAATGAGCAGTTCTTC
TRBV7-8	NA	NA	TRBJ1-2	CASSLSRVLYGYTF	TGTGCCAGCAGCTTAAGCAGGGTGCTGTATGGCTACACCTTC
TRBV11-2	TRBD2	few	TRBJ2-7	CASSGVAGRVFYEQYF	TGTGCCAGCAGCGGGGTAGCGGGGCGGGTTTTCTACGAGCAGTACTTC
TRBV27	NA	NA	TRBJ2-1	CASSLRTSYNEQFF	TGTGCCAGCAGTTTAAGGACTTCTTACAATGAGCAGTTCTTC
TRBV7-9	NA	NA	TRBJ1-3	CASSEGGGNTIYF	TGTGCCAGCAGCGAGGGTGGTGGAAACACCATATATTTT
TRBV5-4	TRBD1	few	TRBJ1-1	CASSLQGIPEAFF	TGTGCCAGCAGCCTACAGGGGATCCCTGAAGCTTTCTTT
TRBV11-2	NA	NA	TRBJ2-7	CASRGSYEQYF	TGTGCCAGCCGTGGGTCCTACGAGCAGTACTTC
TRBV6-5	NA	many	TRBJ2-1	CASSREKGNEQFF	TGTGCCAGCAGTAGAGAAAAAGGTAATGAGCAGTTCTTC
TRBV11-2	TRBD2	NA	TRBJ2-5	CASSRGDLEKTQYF	TGTGCCTCCTCTCGGGGGGACCTTGAAAAGACCCAGTACTTC
TRBV15	NA	once	TRBJ1-5	CATSREQGFNQPQHF	TGTGCCACCAGCAGAGAGCAGGGGTTCAATCAGCCCCAGCATTTT
TRBV7-8	TRBD2	NA	TRBJ2-1	CASSLVGLAGGLFRNEQFF	TGTGCCAGCAGCTTAGTGGGACTAGCGGGAGGGCTATTTCGCAATGAGCAGTTCTTC
TRBV7-3	TRBD2	NA	TRBJ2-3	CASSPWGGDTDTQYF	TGTGCCAGCAGCCCCTGGGGAGGGGACACAGATACGCAGTATTTT
TRBV30	TRBD1	NA	TRBJ2-1	CAWSHRTGRGGEQFF	TGTGCCTGGAGTCACCGGACAGGCCGTGGGGGCGAGCAGTTCTTC
TRBV10-3	TRBD1	NA	TRBJ2-7	CAIGTAPYEREYF	TGTGCCATCGGGACAGCTCCTTACGAAAGGGAGTACTTC
TRBV13	NA	NA	TRBJ2-6	CASSFWVSGANVLTF	TGTGCCAGCAGCTTTTGGGTGTCCGGGGCCAACGTCCTGACTTTC
TRBV15	NA	NA	TRBJ2-2	CATTVGDTGELFF	TGTGCCACCACCGTAGGGGACACCGGGGAGCTGTTTTTT
TRBV28	NA	NA	TRBJ2-4	CASSLRRSLAKNIQYF	TGTGCCAGCAGTTTACGACGTAGTCTAGCCAAAAACATTCAGTACTTC
TRBV28	NA	NA	TRBJ1-5	CASSLVQNLGRPQHF	TGTGCCAGCAGTTTGGTCCAGAACCTCGGACGGCCCCAGCATTTT
TRBV2	NA	NA	TRBJ2-5	CASSTDSGQYF	TGTGCCAGCAGTACAGACAGCGGCCAGTACTTC
TRBV5-5	NA	NA	TRBJ2-7	CASVTRGTYEQYF	TGTGCCAGCGTTACTAGGGGGACCTACGAGCAGTACTTC
TRBV6-1	NA	NA	TRBJ2-7	CASSELGGGYYEQYF	TGTGCCAGCAGTGAACTGGGGGGCGGCTACTACGAGCAGTACTTC
TRBV5-4	NA	NA	TRBJ2-3	CASSPPWTSTDTQYF	TGTGCCAGCAGTCCCCCCTGGACTAGCACAGATACGCAGTATTTT
TRBV28	NA	NA	TRBJ2-7	CASSRQASYEQYF	TGTGCCAGCAGCCGGCAGGCTAGCTACGAGCAGTACTTC
TRBV15	NA	NA	TRBJ1-5	CATSRDHGGYGQPQHF	TGTGCCACCAGCAGAGATCATGGAGGGTATGGTCAGCCCCAGCATTTT
TRBV6-7	NA	NA	TRBJ2-1	CASIGRRARNEQFF	TGTGCCAGCATAGGTCGGCGGGCGAGAAATGAGCAGTTCTTC
TRBV28	TRBD1	NA	TRBJ1-4	CASGPGQTNEKLFF	TGTGCCAGCGGTCCGGGACAGACTAATGAAAAACTGTTTTTT
TRBV2	NA	NA	TRBJ1-5	CASSSPPGAQHF	TGTGCCAGCAGTTCACCGCCCGGAGCCCAGCATTTT
TRBV28	NA	NA	TRBJ1-5	CASYVRGAIQPQHF	TGTGCCAGCTACGTACGGGGGGCAATTCAGCCCCAGCATTTT
TRBV28	TRBD1	NA	TRBJ1-5	CASSSPGGGQPQHF	TGTGCCAGCAGTTCCCCAGGGGGCGGCCAGCCCCAGCATTTT
TRBV5-4	NA	NA	TRBJ2-3	CASSPRQHTDTQYF	TGTGCCAGCAGCCCTCGACAACACACAGATACGCAGTATTTT
TRBV15	NA	NA	TRBJ1-1	CATSRTPNTEAFF	TGTGCCACCAGCAGGACACCGAACACTGAAGCTTTCTTT
TRBV15	TRBD1	NA	TRBJ2-1	CATSRGTGAYNEQFF	TGTGCCACCAGCAGAGGGACAGGAGCCTACAATGAGCAGTTCTTC
TRBV28	NA	NA	TRBJ1-3	CASSLWSWGGEGNTIYF	TGTGCCAGCAGTCTATGGTCCTGGGGAGGGGAAGGAAACACCATATATTTT
TRBV19	NA	NA	TRBJ2-4	CASSIPSGWALAKNIQYF	TGTGCCAGTAGTATACCCTCAGGATGGGCTCTAGCCAAAAACATTCAGTACTTC
TRBV9	TRBD1	NA	TRBJ2-7	CASSVAGTAGEQYF	TGTGCCAGCAGCGTCGCCGGGACAGCAGGCGAGCAGTACTTC
TRBV5-1	NA	once	TRBJ2-7	CASSQAYEQYF	TGCGCCAGCAGCCAAGCTTACGAGCAGTACTTC
TRBV11-2	NA	NA	TRBJ2-6	CASSLGSGANVLTF	TGTGCCAGCAGCTTAGGTTCTGGGGCCAACGTCCTGACTTTC
TRBV28	TRBD2	once	TRBJ2-7	CASSSWTSGDTYEQYF	TGTGCCAGCAGTTCCTGGACTAGCGGGGATACCTACGAGCAGTACTTC
TRBV7-9	TRBD2	few	TRBJ2-7	CASSLASSGSEYYEQYF	TGTGCCAGCAGCTTAGCTAGTAGCGGGAGCGAATACTACGAGCAGTACTTC
TRBV2	NA	NA	TRBJ2-7	CASSKNTGTYEQYF	TGTGCCAGCAGTAAAAACACCGGCACCTACGAGCAGTACTTC
TRBV30	NA	NA	TRBJ1-5	CAWARGSWGNQPQHF	TGTGCCTGGGCCCGAGGCTCCTGGGGCAATCAGCCCCAGCATTTT
TRBV16	NA	NA	TRBJ2-5	CASSQSFGAEETQYF	TGTGCCAGCAGCCAATCTTTTGGGGCCGAAGAGACCCAGTACTTC
TRBV18	TRBD2	NA	TRBJ2-3	CASSPLLATDTDTQYF	TGTGCCAGCTCACCCCTACTAGCGACCGACACAGATACGCAGTATTTT
TRBV9	TRBD2	NA	TRBJ2-1	CASRNEREGRNEQFF	TGTGCCAGCAGGAATGAGCGGGAGGGGCGAAATGAGCAGTTCTTC
TRBV14	NA	NA	TRBJ1-2	CASRMAANYGYTF	TGTGCCAGCAGGATGGCAGCTAACTATGGCTACACCTTC